This TCR beta chain was captured by sequencing in a study of Ad26.COV2.S vaccination and SARS-CoV-2 variants. The germline CDR1 and CDR2 sequences are MGHRA and YSYEKL. V was pared by 8 bases and J by 1 base, with 13 bases of the junction left unmatched. The CDR3 spans 16 residues. Study outcomes and limitations: Breadth, reportedly substantial, characterized the spike-specific CD8+ and CD4+ T cell responses after vaccination.

Indicated treatment: some 20 received Ad26.COV2.S at low or high dose, single or two shots; five or six received placebo; per-sample allocation not given. Collection of samples fell on day 63 after the first vaccine or placebo injection. About this clone: Its antigen is unknown.

TCRdb's copy holds only in-frame clones and misses some; the assay was immunoSEQ multiplex PCR. The repertoire consists of 350,000 to 400,000 clones, with about 88% occurring once and the leading ten covering more than 3%. This sequence joins TRBV4-1 and TRBJ1-1; TRBD1 matches at 7 bases. The sequence came from a person between 18 and 60 years old who received the Ad26.COV2.S COVID-19 vaccine or a placebo. Sequenced material: peripheral blood, taken in a trial of Ad26.COV2.S vaccine versus placebo. The CDR3 sequence is CASGQERGLPNTEAFF. The CDR3 nucleotides are TGCGCCAGCGGACAGGAGCGGGGGCTACCGAACACTGAAGCTTTCTTT.